A single sample gave rise to the 26 T cell receptor beta chains below, sequenced in a study of blood T cell repertoires in COVID-19. Generated by immunoSEQ multiplex PCR, the TCRdb table keeps only in-frame clones and is missing some. This table holds almost 300,000 clones, roughly 89% found once. The sequenced sample was peripheral blood. These receptors came from a woman aged 25 to 39 with COVID-19, enrolled during active disease.

This sequence joins TRBV10-2 and TRBJ2-5; 7 bases line up with TRBD1. The length of the CDR3 is 13 residues. Germline loops: CDR1 WSHSY, CDR2 SAAADI. J was trimmed by 2 bases and V by 10 bases; bases with no gene match: 7. DNA of the CDR3: TGCGCCAACGACCGGGACAGACAAGAGACCCAGTACTTC. Translating it yields CANDRDRQETQYF.

The rearrangement links TRBV14 to TRBJ1-2, with 7 positions matching TRBD1. The CDR3 is 14 residues long. V dropped 4 bases and J dropped 5; count of bases not matched to a gene: 7. Germline loops: CDR1 SGHDN, CDR2 FVKESK. The CDR3 protein is CASSPADRIYGYTF. CDR3 coding DNA: TGTGCCAGCAGCCCAGCGGACAGGATTTATGGCTACACCTTC.

The chain couples TRBV6-5 to TRBJ1-1; 7 bases agree with TRBD1. CDR1 is MNHEY and CDR2 is SVGAGI in the germline V gene. Trimming took 7 bases from V and 3 from J; bases not matched to a gene: 8. The length of the CDR3 is 14 residues. The CDR3 here is CASIPGTAYTEAFF. As DNA, the CDR3 is TGTGCCAGCATTCCCGGGACAGCCTACACTGAAGCTTTCTTT.

CDR3 loop: CASGFFDRDGFNTEAFF. CDR3 DNA sequence: TGTGCTAGTGGTTTTTTCGACAGGGATGGATTTAACACTGAAGCTTTCTTT. This chain links TRBV12-5 with TRBJ1-1; 7 bases are shared with TRBD1. The V gene's germline CDR1 is LGHNT and CDR2 FRNRAP. With 3 bases clipped from V and 2 bases from J, the junction kept 12 bases outside the gene matches. The length of the CDR3 is 17 residues.

The chain is built from TRBV5-8 and TRBJ2-7, with 8 bases fitting TRBD1. Trimming at V came to 1 base and at J to 2 bases, leaving 2 bases not matched to a gene. The germline V gene has CDR1 SGHTS and CDR2 YDEGEE. The CDR3 sequence is 14 residues long. The CDR3 DNA sequence: TGTGCCAGCAGCTTGACAGGGGGGCCCTACGAGCAGTACTTC. This gives the protein CASSLTGGPYEQYF.

This chain links TRBV5-1 with TRBJ2-5; 11 nucleotides line up with TRBD2. J was trimmed by 9 bases and V by 4 bases; bases with no gene match: 11. This CDR3 spans 15 amino acids. Germline V gene sequence: CDR1 SGHRS, CDR2 YFSETQ. CDR3 protein: CASSITSGGSPPQYF. CDR3 bases: TGCGCCAGCAGCATTACTAGCGGGGGTTCCCCACCCCAGTACTTC.

V and J are TRBV9 and TRBJ2-7; D is unresolved. Trimming took off 0 bases at V and 2 bases at J, with 9 bases between the two ends. This CDR3 region has 14 residues. The germline V gene encodes CDR1 SGDLS and CDR2 YYNGEE. Here the CDR3 DNA reads TGTGCCAGCAGCGTAGATGCAGGAACCTACGAGCAGTACTTC. Protein product: CASSVDAGTYEQYF.

Notes on this clone: The same CDR3 also results from other DNA sequences found in this sample. The rearrangement joins TRBV6-5 to TRBJ1-6; no clear D. Germline assignment: CDR1 MNHEY and CDR2 SVGAGI. This CDR3 spans 13 amino acids. V lost 2 bases to trimming and J lost 9 bases, with 8 bases between them. The CDR3 region is CASSYDRGSPLHF. The CDR3 DNA is TGTGCCAGCAGTTACGACCGGGGTTCACCCCTCCACTTT.

The genes are TRBV18 and TRBJ1-5; TRBD1 might be the D (5 bases). V lost 4 bases and J lost 0, with 7 bases in between. The CDR3 has 14 residues. Germline assignment: CDR1 KGHSH and CDR2 LQKENI. The CDR3 DNA is TGTGCCAGCTCACAACAGGTTAGCAATCAGCCCCAGCATTTT. Translating it yields CASSQQVSNQPQHF.

A few counts support this clone. The chain uses TRBV15 and TRBJ1-2, with D possibly being TRBD1 (6 bases). CDR1 LNHNV and CDR2 YYDKDF come from the germline V gene (reference sequence). The CDR3 runs 14 residues. V lost 0 bases, J lost 6 bases, and 11 bases lay in between. The CDR3 is CATSRDRAGDGYTF. CDR3 in DNA: TGTGCCACCAGCAGAGATAGGGCAGGGGATGGCTACACCTTC. Variable domain in full (rest from reference TRBV15 and TRBJ1-2): DAMVIQNPRYQVTQFGKPVTLSCSQTLNHNVMYWYQQKSSQAPKLLFHYYDKDFNNEADTPDNFQSRRPNTSFCFLDIRSPGLGDTAMYLCATSRDRAGDGYTFGSGTRLTVV.

The chain employs TRBV5-4 and TRBJ2-2, with a weak D call TRBD2 (6 bases). The germline CDR1 and CDR2 sequences are SGHNT and YYREEE (reference sequence). This CDR3 is 13 amino acids long. The V gene lost 2 bases and the J gene lost 5 bases, with 7 bases spanning the gap. The CDR3 spells CASSFGGTGELFF. For the CDR3, the DNA is TGTGCCAGCAGCTTCGGGGGAACCGGGGAGCTGTTTTTT.

This clone is a singleton in its sample. CDR3 amino acids: CASSDWTGSGANVLTF. CDR3 nucleotide sequence: TGTGCCAGCAGTGATTGGACAGGGTCCGGGGCCAACGTCCTGACTTTC. V is TRBV6-1 and J is TRBJ2-6, with TRBD1 identical over 8 bases. Germline CDR1 is MNHNS and CDR2 is SASEGT. The CDR3 is made up of 16 amino acids. The V segment lost 3 bases and the J segment 4 bases; nucleotides outside the gene matches: 5.

V is TRBV6-6 and J is TRBJ2-1; D call uncertain. CDR3 size: 15 residues. Per germline, CDR1 MNHNY and CDR2 SVGAGI (reference sequence). V was clipped by 1 base and J by 4 bases, with 11 bases between them. CDR3 region: CASSYYSGSYNEQFF. DNA for the CDR3: TGTGCCAGCAGTTACTACAGTGGATCTTACAATGAGCAGTTCTTC.

The gene calls are TRBV30 and TRBJ1-4; D uncertain. The length of the CDR3 is 14 residues. V was clipped by 3 bases and J by 11 bases, with 19 bases between them. CDR1 is GTSNPN and CDR2 is SVGIG in the germline V gene (reference sequence). The CDR3 bases are TGTGCCTGGAGCGAGGTTCACCAGCAACGGAAACTGTTTTTT. Translated, it gives CAWSEVHQQRKLFF.

V and J are TRBV27 and TRBJ2-1, with D maybe TRBD1 (5 bases). V lost 7 bases, J lost 8 bases, and 18 bases lay in between. The CDR3 consists of 14 residues. CDR1 and CDR2 from the germline V gene are MNHEY and SMNVEV (reference sequence). As DNA, the CDR3 is TGTGCCAGCATTAAACCAGGGTATTCCGATGAGCAGTTCTTC. Translating it yields CASIKPGYSDEQFF.

J is TRBJ2-2 and V is TRBV10-2; the D gene is possibly TRBD2 (5 bases). CDR1 is WSHSY, CDR2 SAAADI, per germline. V lost 10 bases and J 6 bases, leaving 21 bases between the germline ends. The CDR3 sequence is 15 residues long. For the CDR3, the DNA is TGCGCCACCAAGCCGGGGTTTACGGATTCCGGGGAGCTGTTTTTT. The encoded protein is CATKPGFTDSGELFF.

The chain recombines TRBV2 with TRBJ1-1; no clear D. Germline assignment: CDR1 SNHLY and CDR2 FYNNEI. The length of the CDR3 is 11 residues. Trimming removed 6 bases from V and 8 bases from J, with 10 bases in between. The CDR3 protein is CASSQTPEAFF. The CDR3 DNA reads TGTGCCAGCAGCCAAACACCCGAAGCTTTCTTT.

This chain connects TRBV4-1 to TRBJ2-5, with D hard to call. Trimming cost V 1 base and J 4 bases, with 10 bases left between them. The CDR3 is made up of 14 amino acids. Germline CDR1 is MGHRA and CDR2 is YSYEKL. The CDR3 is CASSQGGSGETQYF. CDR3 bases: TGCGCCAGCAGCCAAGGAGGATCGGGAGAGACCCAGTACTTC.

V usage is TRBV5-5 and J usage is TRBJ2-2; the match to TRBD2 covers 9 bases. CDR3 length equals 16 residues. V trimming: 2 bases; J trimming: 3 bases; junction bases outside the gene matches: 5. The V gene's germline CDR1 is SGHKS and CDR2 YYEKEE (reference sequence). CDR3 in amino acids: CASSFEIAGDTGELFF. CDR3 nucleotide sequence: TGTGCCAGCAGCTTCGAGATAGCGGGGGACACCGGGGAGCTGTTTTTT. The whole variable domain, remainder taken from reference TRBV5-5 and TRBJ2-2, is DAGVTQSPTHLIKTRGQQVTLRCSPISGHKSVSWYQQVLGQGPQFIFQYYEKEERGRGNFPDRFSARQFPNYSSELNVNALLLGDSALYLCASSFEIAGDTGELFFGEGSRLTVL.

J is TRBJ2-1 and V is TRBV5-1, with 7 positions matching TRBD2. The germline V gene has CDR1 SGHRS and CDR2 YFSETQ. The length of the CDR3 is 16 residues. V dropped 7 bases and J dropped 7; count of bases not matched to a gene: 17. CDR3 coding DNA: TGCGCCAGCGCCCCGTTACTAGCGAGATATAGTAATGAGCAGTTCTTC. It specifies CASAPLLARYSNEQFF.

The table lists this clone with a count of one. The chain is built from TRBV11-2 and TRBJ2-7; no firm D call. Germline assignment: CDR1 SGHAT and CDR2 FQNNGV. The V end lost 3 bases, the J end lost 1 base, and 10 bases lay between the germline ends. The CDR3 runs 14 residues. CDR3 residues: CASSFATASYEQYF. The CDR3 region has the DNA TGTGCCAGCAGCTTCGCGACTGCATCCTACGAGCAGTACTTC.

This clone was picked up a small number of times. The chain has TRBV19 and TRBJ1-2; D possibly corresponds to TRBD1 (6 bases). CDR1 LNHDA and CDR2 SQIVND come from the germline V gene (reference sequence). This CDR3 contains 11 residues. Trimming left V 10 bases short and J 6 bases short, with 12 bases between. The CDR3 DNA reads TGTGCCACCGGACAGTATAATGGCTACACCTTC. It codes for CATGQYNGYTF.

The V and J genes are TRBV4-1 and TRBJ1-2; D is possibly TRBD1 (5 bases). V gave up 1 base and J gave up 1 base, with 13 bases separating them. The CDR3 spans 16 residues. The germline V gene encodes CDR1 MGHRA and CDR2 YSYEKL. The CDR3 region has the DNA TGCGCCAGCAGCCAAGTCCACTCAGACAGTAACTATGGCTACACCTTC. Residues: CASSQVHSDSNYGYTF.

This chain links TRBV6-5 with TRBJ2-1; D is perhaps TRBD2 (5 bases). There are 14 residues in the CDR3. V shed 0 bases and J shed 6 bases, with 9 bases lying between them. Germline V gives CDR1 MNHEY, CDR2 SVGAGI. Here the CDR3 DNA reads TGTGCCAGCAGTTACTCTCAGCGGCCCAATGAGCAGTTCTTC. It encodes CASSYSQRPNEQFF.

The chain has TRBV5-1 and TRBJ2-1; 9 positions agree with TRBD2. With V trimmed by 0 bases and J by 8 bases, 6 bases remained unmatched. Germline V gene lookup returns CDR1 SGHRS and CDR2 YFSETQ. CDR3 length: 15 amino acids. CDR3 nucleotide sequence: TGCGCCAGCAGCTTGGTACGCGGGGGGGCCCATGAGCAGTTCTTC. The encoded protein is CASSLVRGGAHEQFF. Combining the CDR3 with reference TRBV5-1 and TRBJ2-1 gives the whole variable domain KAGVTQTPRYLIKTRGQQVTLSCSPISGHRSVSWYQQTPGQGLQFLFEYFSETQRNKGNFPGRFSGRQFSNSRSEMNVSTLELGDSALYLCASSLVRGGAHEQFFGPGTRLTVL.

The genes are TRBV4-1 and TRBJ1-2; D is unclear. Germline V gene lookup returns CDR1 MGHRA and CDR2 YSYEKL. This CDR3 is built from 15 residues. Trimming took 1 base from V and 4 from J, leaving 13 bases between them. CDR3 loop: CASSQGRGCGYGYTF. CDR3 in DNA: TGCGCCAGCAGCCAAGGGAGAGGGTGCGGCTATGGCTACACCTTC.